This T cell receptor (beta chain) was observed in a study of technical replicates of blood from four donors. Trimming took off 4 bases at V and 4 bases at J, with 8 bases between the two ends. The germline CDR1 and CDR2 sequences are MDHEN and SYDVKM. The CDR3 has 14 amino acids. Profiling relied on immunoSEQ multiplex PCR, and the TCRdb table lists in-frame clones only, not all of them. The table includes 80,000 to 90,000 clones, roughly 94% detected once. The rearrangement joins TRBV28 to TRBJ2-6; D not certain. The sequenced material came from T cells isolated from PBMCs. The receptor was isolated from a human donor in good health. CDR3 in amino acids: CASSSGRGANVLTF. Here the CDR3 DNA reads TGTGCCAGCAGTTCGGGTCGAGGGGCCAACGTCCTGACTTTC.